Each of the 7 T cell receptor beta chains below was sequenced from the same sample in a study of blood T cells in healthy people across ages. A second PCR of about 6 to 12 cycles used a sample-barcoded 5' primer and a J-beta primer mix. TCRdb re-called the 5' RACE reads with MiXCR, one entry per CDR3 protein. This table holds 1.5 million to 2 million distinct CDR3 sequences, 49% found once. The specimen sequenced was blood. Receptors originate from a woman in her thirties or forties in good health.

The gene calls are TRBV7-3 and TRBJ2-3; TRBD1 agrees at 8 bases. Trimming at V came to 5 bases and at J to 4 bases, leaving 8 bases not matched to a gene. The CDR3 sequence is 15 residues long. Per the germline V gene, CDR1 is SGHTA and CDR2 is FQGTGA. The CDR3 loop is CASSQTGVGADTQYF. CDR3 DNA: TGTGCCAGCAGCCAGACAGGGGTCGGCGCAGATACGCAGTATTTT.

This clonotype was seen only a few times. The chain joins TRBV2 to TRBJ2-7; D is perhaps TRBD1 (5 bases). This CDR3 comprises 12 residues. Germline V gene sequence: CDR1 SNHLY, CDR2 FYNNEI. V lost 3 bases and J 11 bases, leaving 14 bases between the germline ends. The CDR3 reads CASSEGQDKKYF. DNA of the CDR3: TGTGCCAGCAGTGAGGGGCAGGACAAGAAGTACTTC.

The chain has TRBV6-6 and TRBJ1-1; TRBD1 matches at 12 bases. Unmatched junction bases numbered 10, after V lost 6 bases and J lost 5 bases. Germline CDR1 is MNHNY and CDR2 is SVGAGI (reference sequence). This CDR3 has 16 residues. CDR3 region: CASRSSGQGASTEAFF. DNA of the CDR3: TGTGCCAGCAGATCATCGGGACAGGGGGCATCGACTGAAGCTTTCTTT.

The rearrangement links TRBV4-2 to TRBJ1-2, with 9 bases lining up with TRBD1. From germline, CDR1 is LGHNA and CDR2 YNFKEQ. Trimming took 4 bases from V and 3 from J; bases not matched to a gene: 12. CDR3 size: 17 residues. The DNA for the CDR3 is TGTGCCAGCAGCCGTGGACAGGGGATAAGGGAAGACTATGGCTACACCTTC. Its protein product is CASSRGQGIREDYGYTF.

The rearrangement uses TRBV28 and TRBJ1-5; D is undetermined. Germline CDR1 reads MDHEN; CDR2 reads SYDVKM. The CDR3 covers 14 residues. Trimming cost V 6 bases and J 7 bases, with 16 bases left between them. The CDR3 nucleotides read TGTGCCAGCAGCCCCGTCGGAACTGGCCAGCCCCAGCATTTT. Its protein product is CASSPVGTGQPQHF.

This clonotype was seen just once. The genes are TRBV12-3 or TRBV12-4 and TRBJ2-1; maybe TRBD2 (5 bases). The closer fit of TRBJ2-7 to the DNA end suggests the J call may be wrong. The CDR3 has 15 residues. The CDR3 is CASSPGGAVYNEQYF. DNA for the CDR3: TGTGCCAGCAGCCCCGGTGGAGCGGTTTACAATGAGCAGTACTTC.

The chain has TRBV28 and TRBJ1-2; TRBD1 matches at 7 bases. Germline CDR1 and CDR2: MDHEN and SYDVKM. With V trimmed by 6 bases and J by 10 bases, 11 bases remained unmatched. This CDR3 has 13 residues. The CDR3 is CASSSYGQADYTF. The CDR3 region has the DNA TGTGCCAGCAGCTCCTATGGACAGGCGGACTACACCTTC.